These T cell receptor beta chains were read from a single sample in a study of T cell responses to AZD1222 COVID-19 vaccine. Some clones are missing from TCRdb's copy, which holds only in-frame ones; the method was immunoSEQ multiplex PCR. The profile shows about 120,000 clones, about 86% of them singletons. This specimen was peripheral blood, taken on day 0 of AZD1222 vaccination. The receptor set was obtained from an adult in good health. Both conserved end residues are part of each CDR3. A D gene is named only where the DNA matches it firmly. Expanded clones get a size class; other rows say once, few or many, or leave the size out.

cdr3_aa cdr3_nt clone_size v_call d_call j_call
CASSSAGVLNIQYF TGTGCCAGCAGTTCCGCGGGGGTGTTGAACATTCAGTACTTC . TRBV6-2/TRBV6-3 TRBD2 TRBJ2-4
CASSGSTPGQDYGYTF TGTGCCAGCAGTGGATCAACTCCGGGACAAGACTATGGCTACACCTTC . TRBV28 . TRBJ1-2
CASSQLSGGTDTQYF TGCGCCAGCAGCCAACTGTCGGGGGGCACAGATACGCAGTATTTT . TRBV4-3 . TRBJ2-3
CATSDHTIAGVGEQYF TGTGCCACCAGTGACCACACCATAGCGGGAGTGGGCGAGCAGTACTTC . TRBV24-1 TRBD2 TRBJ2-7
CASSFVGLLDRLEAFF TGTGCCAGCAGCTTCGTGGGGTTGTTGGACAGACTTGAAGCTTTCTTT few TRBV7-2 . TRBJ1-1
CASSQDSGRSSYNEQFF TGCGCCAGCAGCCAAGACAGCGGGAGGTCCTCCTACAATGAGCAGTTCTTC . TRBV4-1 TRBD2 TRBJ2-1
CASSAYSNQPQHF TGTGCCAGCAGCGCGTATAGCAATCAGCCCCAGCATTTT . TRBV7-2 . TRBJ1-5
CATSDLLLEQYF TGTGCCACCAGTGATTTGCTCCTTGAGCAGTACTTC . TRBV24-1 . TRBJ2-7
CASSPPKTYSSSYNEQFF TGTGCCAGCAGCCCACCCAAAACCTACTCGAGCTCCTACAATGAGCAGTTCTTC . TRBV5-6 . TRBJ2-1
CASSFRDKEKPQHF TGTGCCAGCAGTTTCCGGGACAAAGAGAAGCCCCAGCATTTT . TRBV28 . TRBJ1-5
CASSLVFGGATDTQYF TGCGCCAGCAGCTTGGTTTTCGGGGGGGCAACAGATACGCAGTATTTT . TRBV5-1 TRBD2 TRBJ2-3
CASSRPGRRNTEAFF TGTGCCAGCAGTCGTCCGGGACGAAGGAACACTGAAGCTTTCTTT . TRBV28 . TRBJ1-1
CAWSTGGQSMNTEAFF TGTGCCTGGAGTACAGGGGGACAGTCGATGAACACTGAAGCTTTCTTT . TRBV30 TRBD1 TRBJ1-1
CASSRDRGQNTEAFF TGTGCCAGCTCGCGGGACAGGGGGCAGAACACTGAAGCTTTCTTT once TRBV18 TRBD1 TRBJ1-1
CASRDRELLNYGYTF TGTGCCTCCCGGGACAGGGAACTTCTTAACTATGGCTACACCTTC . TRBV30 TRBD1 TRBJ1-2
CASSEAIRGSGYTF TGTGCCAGCAGTGAAGCGATCAGGGGGTCTGGCTACACCTTC . TRBV2 TRBD1 TRBJ1-2
CASSPGTLYQETQYF TGTGCCAGCAGTCCCGGGACCCTGTACCAAGAGACCCAGTACTTC . TRBV6-5 . TRBJ2-5
CASSEGGITYGYTF TGTGCCAGCAGCGAGGGGGGGATTACCTATGGCTACACCTTC . TRBV9 . TRBJ1-2
CASIMTSGDTGELFF TGTGCCAGCATTATGACTAGCGGGGACACCGGGGAGCTGTTTTTT many TRBV6-5 TRBD2 TRBJ2-2
CASRPGQVGNQPQHF TGTGCCAGCAGACCGGGACAGGTTGGCAATCAGCCCCAGCATTTT . TRBV6-5 TRBD1 TRBJ1-5
CASSLGTSGARSTDTQYF TGTGCCAGCAGCCTTGGGACTAGCGGGGCGCGGAGCACAGATACGCAGTATTTT once TRBV7-2 TRBD2 TRBJ2-3
CASSQEWTSGTDTQYF TGCGCCAGCAGCCAAGAGTGGACTAGCGGCACAGATACGCAGTATTTT . TRBV4-1 TRBD2 TRBJ2-3
CASSLGGQGNSPLHF TGTGCCAGCAGCCTCGGGGGTCAGGGGAATTCACCCCTCCACTTT . TRBV7-9 . TRBJ1-6
CASSPPADGAYEQYF TGTGCCAGCAGCCCACCGGCGGACGGAGCCTACGAGCAGTACTTC . TRBV7-6 . TRBJ2-7
CAWSVPRGTKFF TGTGCCTGGAGTGTCCCCCGGGGCACGAAGTTCTTC . TRBV30 . TRBJ2-1
CASSPQGLAGTGELFF TGTGCCAGCAGCCCCCAGGGGCTAGCGGGCACCGGGGAGCTGTTTTTT . TRBV7-2 TRBD2 TRBJ2-2
CASSQRTGVVVDTQYF TGCGCCAGCAGCCAGCGGACAGGGGTGGTTGTAGATACGCAGTATTTT . TRBV5-1 TRBD1 TRBJ2-3
CASGHPNTGELFF TGTGCCAGCGGACATCCTAACACCGGGGAGCTGTTTTTT . TRBV28 . TRBJ2-2
CASSPTTDTQYF TGTGCCAGCTCACCAACTACAGATACGCAGTATTTT . TRBV18 . TRBJ2-3
CSVEGLAGETSSYNEQFF TGCAGCGTAGAGGGACTAGCGGGAGAGACGAGCTCCTACAATGAGCAGTTCTTC . TRBV29-1 TRBD2 TRBJ2-1
CASRPRGHFLRSTDTQYF TGTGCCAGCAGACCCAGGGGACACTTCCTCCGTAGCACAGATACGCAGTATTTT . TRBV28 . TRBJ2-3
CASSFRRGLSSNQPQHF TGTGCCAGCAGCTTCCGGAGGGGGCTCTCTAGCAATCAGCCCCAGCATTTT . TRBV9 TRBD1 TRBJ1-5
CASSHMDRDTEAFF TGTGCCAGCAGCCATATGGACAGGGACACTGAAGCTTTCTTT . TRBV6-5 TRBD1 TRBJ1-1
CASTTGQDYNEQFF TGTGCCAGCACCACGGGACAGGACTACAATGAGCAGTTCTTC . TRBV7-9 TRBD1 TRBJ2-1
CASNPGGRAYEQYF TGTGCCAGCAACCCCGGCGGGAGGGCTTACGAGCAGTACTTC . TRBV6-2/TRBV6-3 TRBD2 TRBJ2-7
CASSQEGGVDEQYF TGCGCCAGCAGCCAAGAAGGGGGAGTGGACGAGCAGTACTTC . TRBV4-1 . TRBJ2-7
CASSLRDYEQYF TGTGCCAGCAGCTTACGAGACTACGAGCAGTACTTC . TRBV7-9 . TRBJ2-7
CASTPGSDFNEQYF TGTGCCAGCACCCCCGGTTCGGATTTTAACGAGCAGTACTTC . TRBV2 . TRBJ2-7
CASSPTEGTQYF TGTGCCAGCAGCCCCACTGAGGGGACCCAGTACTTC . TRBV5-4 . TRBJ2-5
CASSIWGARGTGELFF TGTGCCAGTAGTATATGGGGGGCGCGTGGCACCGGGGAGCTGTTTTTT . TRBV19 . TRBJ2-2
CASSRLGQGNHGYTF TGTGCCAGCAGCCGGTTGGGACAGGGAAATCATGGCTACACCTTC once TRBV7-9 TRBD1 TRBJ1-2
CASSFTGGRSNQPQHF TGTGCCAGCAGCTTTACGGGAGGGAGGAGCAATCAGCCCCAGCATTTT . TRBV7-2 . TRBJ1-5
CASSLTPTREETQYF TGTGCCAGCAGCTTAACCCCTACTAGGGAAGAGACCCAGTACTTC . TRBV7-2 . TRBJ2-5
CASSQAGNRMNTEAFF TGTGCCAGCAGCCAAGCGGGTAACAGGATGAACACTGAAGCTTTCTTT few TRBV14 . TRBJ1-1
CASRDGGGNQPQHF TGTGCCAGTAGAGATGGGGGAGGGAACCAGCCCCAGCATTTT . TRBV19 . TRBJ1-5
CASSYSRLVDTQYF TGTGCCAGCAGTTACTCCCGACTAGTCGATACGCAGTATTTT . TRBV6-2/TRBV6-3 . TRBJ2-3
CASSISGTTGNTIYF TGTGCCAGTAGTATTTCAGGGACAACTGGAAACACCATATATTTT . TRBV19 . TRBJ1-3
CASSKGGLAEREGETQYF TGTGCCAGCAGCAAAGGGGGACTAGCAGAAAGGGAAGGAGAGACCCAGTACTTC . TRBV21-1 . TRBJ2-5
CASSLQGEAGELFF TGTGCCAGCAGCTTGCAGGGTGAGGCCGGGGAGCTGTTTTTT . TRBV5-6 . TRBJ2-2
CASSRTTDTQYF TGTGCCAGCAGCCGAACCACAGATACGCAGTATTTT . TRBV2 . TRBJ2-3
CASGVMGNQPQHF TGTGCCAGCGGAGTTATGGGCAATCAGCCCCAGCATTTT . TRBV12-3/TRBV12-4 . TRBJ1-5
CASSNRDRGRFEAFF TGTGCCAGCAGCAACCGGGACAGGGGCCGATTCGAAGCTTTCTTT once TRBV14 TRBD1 TRBJ1-1
CASSQSVRGRGKLFF TGCGCCAGCAGTCAATCGGTCAGGGGGCGGGGAAAACTGTTTTTT . TRBV23-1 TRBD1 TRBJ1-4
CASRRGPAYNEQFF TGTGCCAGCAGGCGGGGGCCCGCCTACAATGAGCAGTTCTTC . TRBV6-5 . TRBJ2-1
CASGRTGSYEQYF TGTGCCAGCGGCCGGACAGGGTCCTACGAGCAGTACTTC . TRBV5-8 TRBD1 TRBJ2-7